This T cell receptor (beta chain) was profiled in a study of blood T cell repertoires in COVID-19. Study overall: The United States, Italy and Spain supplied acute and convalescent COVID-19 samples. T cells, B-cell-depleted T cells, or PBMCs provided the cDNA or gDNA that served as material.

A remark on this clone: This specimen includes other DNA sequences encoding the same CDR3.

Methods used by the authors: It was from reference gene primer amplification that nucleated cell counts were estimated. Assay: immunoSEQ multiplex PCR; the TCRdb copy retains only in-frame clones and omits some. From that table come the V and J calls and clone size; the DNA was used to work out D and trimming. This table has just under 150,000 clones, over 85% appearing once. The sample comprised peripheral blood. This receptor was identified in a human donor in a cohort sampled during active COVID-19.

CDR3 region: CASSSGGRETQYF. As DNA, the CDR3 is TGTGCCAGTAGCAGCGGGGGCAGAGAGACCCAGTACTTC. This chain connects TRBV19 to TRBJ2-5; the match to TRBD2 covers 8 bases. The CDR3 spans 13 residues. Germline trimming cut 6 bases from V and 4 bases from J; bases unmatched to any gene: 4. Germline CDR1 and CDR2: LNHDA and SQIVND (reference sequence).